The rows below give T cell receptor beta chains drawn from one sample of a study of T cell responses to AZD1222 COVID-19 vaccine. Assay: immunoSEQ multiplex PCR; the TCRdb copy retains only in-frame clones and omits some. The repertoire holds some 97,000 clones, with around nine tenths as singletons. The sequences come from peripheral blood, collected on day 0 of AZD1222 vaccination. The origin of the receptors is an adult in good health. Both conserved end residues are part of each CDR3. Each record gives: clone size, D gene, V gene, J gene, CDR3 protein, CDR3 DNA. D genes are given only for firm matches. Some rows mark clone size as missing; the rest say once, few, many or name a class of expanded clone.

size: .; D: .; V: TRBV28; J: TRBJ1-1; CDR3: CASRSPGLVNTEAFF; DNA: TGTGCCAGCAGATCCCCGGGGTTGGTGAACACTGAAGCTTTCTTT
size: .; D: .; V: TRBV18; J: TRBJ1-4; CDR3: CASSPPNRAEEKLFF; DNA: TGTGCCAGCTCACCACCGAACAGGGCTGAAGAAAAACTGTTTTTT
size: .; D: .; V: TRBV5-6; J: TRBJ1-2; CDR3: CASSLEGYGYTF; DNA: TGTGCCAGCAGCCTGGAGGGGTATGGCTACACCTTC
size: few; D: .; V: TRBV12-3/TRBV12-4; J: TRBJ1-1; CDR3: CASRPNRAGEAFF; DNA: TGTGCCAGCAGGCCGAACAGGGCAGGTGAAGCTTTCTTT
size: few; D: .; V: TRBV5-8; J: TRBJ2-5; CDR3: CASSFQTTVSVETQYF; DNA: TGTGCCAGCAGCTTTCAGACGACAGTATCAGTAGAGACCCAGTACTTC
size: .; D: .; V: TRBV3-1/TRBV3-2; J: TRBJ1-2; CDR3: CASSQGLGYTF; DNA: TGTGCCAGCAGCCAGGGCTTGGGCTACACCTTC
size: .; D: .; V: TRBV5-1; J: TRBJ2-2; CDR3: CASSVSTGIGELFF; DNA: TGCGCCAGCAGCGTTTCGACAGGAATCGGGGAGCTGTTTTTT
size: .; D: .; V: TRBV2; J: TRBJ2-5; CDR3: CASKFVGETQYF; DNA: TGTGCCAGCAAGTTCGTGGGAGAGACCCAGTACTTC
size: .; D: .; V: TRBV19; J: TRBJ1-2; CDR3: CASSMGQGNGYTF; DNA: TGTGCCAGTAGTATGGGGCAGGGGAATGGCTACACCTTC
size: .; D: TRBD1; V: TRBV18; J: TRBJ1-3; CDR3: CASSPLGTGDSGNTIYF; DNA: TGTGCCAGCTCACCTCTCGGGACAGGGGACTCTGGAAACACCATATATTTT
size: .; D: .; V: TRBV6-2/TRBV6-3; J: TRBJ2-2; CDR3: CASRPQSTGELFF; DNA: TGTGCCAGCAGACCTCAGAGTACCGGGGAGCTGTTTTTT
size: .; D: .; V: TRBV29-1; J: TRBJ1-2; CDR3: CSVETTGQAHYGYTF; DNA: TGCAGCGTTGAAACCACCGGCCAGGCCCACTATGGCTACACCTTC
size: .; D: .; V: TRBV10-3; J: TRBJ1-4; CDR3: CAISGRDPTTNEKLFF; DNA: TGTGCCATCAGTGGACGGGACCCAACAACTAATGAAAAACTGTTTTTT